These T cell receptor beta chains were read from a single sample in a study of cytomegalovirus exposure and HLA in healthy donors. Only in-frame clones appear in the TCRdb table, and some are missing; sequencing was by immunoSEQ multiplex PCR. The repertoire holds about 200,000 clones, with 65% to 85% as singletons. Sequencing was done on a sample of PBMCs. The receptors were sampled from a man aged 25-45 years in good health and CMV-seronegative. The CDR3 runs from the conserved cysteine through the conserved F or W. The order of the fields is CDR3 DNA, CDR3 protein, V gene, clone size, CDR3 length, D gene, J gene. A D gene is named only where the DNA matches it firmly. Where a row states a size, it is once, few, many or the class of an expanded clone; other rows omit it.

CDR3 DNA: TGTGCCAGCAGCCTTGGTTGGGGAGCCCTCCACTTT; CDR3 protein: CASSLGWGALHF; V gene: TRBV6-5; clone size: -; CDR3 length: 12; D gene: -; J gene: TRBJ1-6
CDR3 DNA: TGTGCCAGCAGGGCGTGGGCCTCCCCCTACGAGCAGTACTTC; CDR3 protein: CASRAWASPYEQYF; V gene: TRBV2; clone size: -; CDR3 length: 14; D gene: -; J gene: TRBJ2-7
CDR3 DNA: TGTGCCAGCAGCCCCCCGTGGACGGGGGGGGACCAAGATACGCAGTATTTT; CDR3 protein: CASSPPWTGGDQDTQYF; V gene: TRBV9; clone size: -; CDR3 length: 17; D gene: TRBD2; J gene: TRBJ2-3
CDR3 DNA: TGTGCCAGCAGCGGATCGGGGGGGGGCCTCAAAGAGACCCAGTACTTC; CDR3 protein: CASSGSGGGLKETQYF; V gene: TRBV9; clone size: -; CDR3 length: 16; D gene: TRBD2; J gene: TRBJ2-5
CDR3 DNA: TGTGCCAGCAGCGTCTCCGGGACAGCGAACACCGGGGAGCTGTTTTTT; CDR3 protein: CASSVSGTANTGELFF; V gene: TRBV21-1; clone size: once; CDR3 length: 16; D gene: -; J gene: TRBJ2-2
CDR3 DNA: TGTGCCAGCAGCCTCGGACAAAGGAACACTGAAGCTTTCTTT; CDR3 protein: CASSLGQRNTEAFF; V gene: TRBV2; clone size: -; CDR3 length: 14; D gene: -; J gene: TRBJ1-1
CDR3 DNA: TGTGCCAGCAGTTTGACCGGGACAGGGAAGGAAGAGACCCAGTACTTC; CDR3 protein: CASSLTGTGKEETQYF; V gene: TRBV28; clone size: once; CDR3 length: 16; D gene: TRBD1; J gene: TRBJ2-5
CDR3 DNA: TGTGCCAGCAGTTACAACGCGGGTTTCTACGAGCAGTACTTC; CDR3 protein: CASSYNAGFYEQYF; V gene: TRBV6-6; clone size: few; CDR3 length: 14; D gene: -; J gene: TRBJ2-7
CDR3 DNA: TGTGCCAGCAGCTTGGGACAGTCCTATGGCTACACCTTC; CDR3 protein: CASSLGQSYGYTF; V gene: TRBV13; clone size: -; CDR3 length: 13; D gene: TRBD1; J gene: TRBJ1-2
CDR3 DNA: TGTGCCAGCAGTGCTCAGGGGGCTGGGTACAATGAGCAGTTCTTC; CDR3 protein: CASSAQGAGYNEQFF; V gene: TRBV6-4; clone size: few; CDR3 length: 15; D gene: TRBD1; J gene: TRBJ2-1
CDR3 DNA: TGTGCCAGCAGTTTTCGACAGAATAGCAATCAGCCCCAGCATTTT; CDR3 protein: CASSFRQNSNQPQHF; V gene: TRBV28; clone size: -; CDR3 length: 15; D gene: -; J gene: TRBJ1-5
CDR3 DNA: TGTGCCAGCACCAAGACCCGGGACTCCCTCAGCCTGGGTCGGCAGTTCTTC; CDR3 protein: CASTKTRDSLSLGRQFF; V gene: TRBV7-2; clone size: -; CDR3 length: 17; D gene: -; J gene: TRBJ2-1
CDR3 DNA: TGTGCCAGCAGCCCCTCCCTGGGGGGGAGCACAGATACGCAGTATTTT; CDR3 protein: CASSPSLGGSTDTQYF; V gene: TRBV7-3; clone size: -; CDR3 length: 16; D gene: TRBD2; J gene: TRBJ2-3
CDR3 DNA: TGTGCCAGCAGTGCAGAGCGGGGGATTAGCACAGATACGCAGTATTTT; CDR3 protein: CASSAERGISTDTQYF; V gene: TRBV25-1; clone size: -; CDR3 length: 16; D gene: TRBD2; J gene: TRBJ2-3
CDR3 DNA: TGTGCCACCGGGCGGGGGGGTGGCTACACCTTC; CDR3 protein: CATGRGGGYTF; V gene: TRBV10-3; clone size: -; CDR3 length: 11; D gene: -; J gene: TRBJ1-2
CDR3 DNA: TGTGCCAGTAGTATGGTACTAGATATGAATACGCAGTATTTT; CDR3 protein: CASSMVLDMNTQYF; V gene: TRBV19; clone size: -; CDR3 length: 14; D gene: -; J gene: TRBJ2-3
CDR3 DNA: TGCGCCAGCAGTCAATCGGGCGTGGACAGGGGGACGGAGACCCAGTACTTC; CDR3 protein: CASSQSGVDRGTETQYF; V gene: TRBV5-1; clone size: -; CDR3 length: 17; D gene: TRBD1; J gene: TRBJ2-5
CDR3 DNA: TGTGCCACCAGCAGTGGGACAGGGTCCTACGAGCAGTACTTC; CDR3 protein: CATSSGTGSYEQYF; V gene: TRBV15; clone size: -; CDR3 length: 14; D gene: TRBD1; J gene: TRBJ2-7
CDR3 DNA: TGCGCCAGCAGTCATCGGACTATCTGTATCTCCTACGAGCAGTACTTC; CDR3 protein: CASSHRTICISYEQYF; V gene: TRBV23-1; clone size: -; CDR3 length: 16; D gene: -; J gene: TRBJ2-7
CDR3 DNA: TGTGCCAGCAGTGAAGAAGGGGTTATGGGGGAGACCCAGTACTTC; CDR3 protein: CASSEEGVMGETQYF; V gene: TRBV2; clone size: -; CDR3 length: 15; D gene: -; J gene: TRBJ2-5
CDR3 DNA: TGTGCCAGCAGCCCCTCCGGTGGGGCCGGTTATGGCTACACCTTC; CDR3 protein: CASSPSGGAGYGYTF; V gene: TRBV9; clone size: -; CDR3 length: 15; D gene: -; J gene: TRBJ1-2
CDR3 DNA: TGCGCCAGCAGCCCGACCCCAGGGGGCCAAGAGACCCAGTACTTC; CDR3 protein: CASSPTPGGQETQYF; V gene: TRBV5-1; clone size: few; CDR3 length: 15; D gene: TRBD1; J gene: TRBJ2-5
CDR3 DNA: TGTGCCAGCTCACCACCGGGCAGGGAAAAACTGTTTTTT; CDR3 protein: CASSPPGREKLFF; V gene: TRBV18; clone size: -; CDR3 length: 13; D gene: -; J gene: TRBJ1-4
CDR3 DNA: TGTGCCAGTTACAGGGGGCCGACCTACGAGCAGTACTTC; CDR3 protein: CASYRGPTYEQYF; V gene: TRBV28; clone size: few; CDR3 length: 13; D gene: TRBD1; J gene: TRBJ2-7
CDR3 DNA: TGCGCCAGCAGCCAAGAAGGGACTAACAGGAATGAGCAGTTCTTC; CDR3 protein: CASSQEGTNRNEQFF; V gene: TRBV4-1; clone size: -; CDR3 length: 15; D gene: TRBD2; J gene: TRBJ2-1
CDR3 DNA: TGTGCCAGTAATGAGGGGGCGCGAGGGACTGAAGCTTTCTTT; CDR3 protein: CASNEGARGTEAFF; V gene: TRBV19; clone size: few; CDR3 length: 14; D gene: TRBD1; J gene: TRBJ1-1
CDR3 DNA: TGTGCCAGCAGTGAATCTGGTTGGCAGGGGGTCTACGAGCAGTACTTC; CDR3 protein: CASSESGWQGVYEQYF; V gene: TRBV6-1; clone size: -; CDR3 length: 16; D gene: TRBD1; J gene: TRBJ2-7
CDR3 DNA: TGTGCCAGCAGGCGTTATTCAGGGTACCCAGGCTACACCTTC; CDR3 protein: CASRRYSGYPGYTF; V gene: TRBV13; clone size: -; CDR3 length: 14; D gene: -; J gene: TRBJ1-2
CDR3 DNA: TGTGCCAGCAGCTTAGCCGGGACAGTCAGCTCCTATAATTCACCCCTCCACTTT; CDR3 protein: CASSLAGTVSSYNSPLHF; V gene: TRBV7-9; clone size: -; CDR3 length: 18; D gene: TRBD1; J gene: TRBJ1-6
CDR3 DNA: TGCGCCAGCAGCCAGACCGGGGAGCGCCGGGAGACCCAGTACTTC; CDR3 protein: CASSQTGERRETQYF; V gene: TRBV5-1; clone size: -; CDR3 length: 15; D gene: -; J gene: TRBJ2-5
CDR3 DNA: TGTGCCAGCAGTCCCCCGCGGAGGGAACCCTACGAGCAGTACTTC; CDR3 protein: CASSPPRREPYEQYF; V gene: TRBV27; clone size: -; CDR3 length: 15; D gene: -; J gene: TRBJ2-7
CDR3 DNA: TGTGCCAGCAGTGAAGCTGGACTAGCGGCGGGAACCGGGGAGCTGTTTTTT; CDR3 protein: CASSEAGLAAGTGELFF; V gene: TRBV6-1; clone size: -; CDR3 length: 17; D gene: TRBD2; J gene: TRBJ2-2
CDR3 DNA: TGTGCCAGTAGTATAGATCGGGGGGCGCGGTTGAACACTGAAGCTTTCTTT; CDR3 protein: CASSIDRGARLNTEAFF; V gene: TRBV19; clone size: -; CDR3 length: 17; D gene: -; J gene: TRBJ1-1
CDR3 DNA: TGTGCCAGCAGTGAAATCACTCTATCCGGGACAGGGGATGAAAAACTGTTTTTT; CDR3 protein: CASSEITLSGTGDEKLFF; V gene: TRBV2; clone size: -; CDR3 length: 18; D gene: TRBD1; J gene: TRBJ1-4
CDR3 DNA: TGTGCCAGCAGACGGGAGGGAGGGGCCTATCACGCCGGCGGGGAGCTGTTTTTT; CDR3 protein: CASRREGGAYHAGGELFF; V gene: TRBV7-8; clone size: -; CDR3 length: 18; D gene: TRBD2; J gene: TRBJ2-2
CDR3 DNA: TGTGCCAGGACGCAGGGTAGGTACGAGCAGTACTTC; CDR3 protein: CARTQGRYEQYF; V gene: TRBV25-1; clone size: once; CDR3 length: 12; D gene: -; J gene: TRBJ2-7
CDR3 DNA: TGTGCCAGCAGCGGGGGACAGATCTATGGCTACACCTTC; CDR3 protein: CASSGGQIYGYTF; V gene: TRBV28; clone size: -; CDR3 length: 13; D gene: TRBD1; J gene: TRBJ1-2
CDR3 DNA: TGTGCCAGCAGTGACGCTGAGGAGGGGACCTTGGGCAATCAGCCCCAGCATTTT; CDR3 protein: CASSDAEEGTLGNQPQHF; V gene: TRBV6-4; clone size: -; CDR3 length: 18; D gene: -; J gene: TRBJ1-5
CDR3 DNA: TGTGCCAGCTTCCCTTTGGGAGGATTGGCGGGGAGGTACAATGAGCAGTTCTTC; CDR3 protein: CASFPLGGLAGRYNEQFF; V gene: TRBV5-6; clone size: -; CDR3 length: 18; D gene: -; J gene: TRBJ2-1
CDR3 DNA: TGTGCCAGCAGCCGAGAGTTAGCGGGGGGGTTTACAGATACGCAGTATTTT; CDR3 protein: CASSRELAGGFTDTQYF; V gene: TRBV4-2; clone size: -; CDR3 length: 17; D gene: TRBD2; J gene: TRBJ2-3
CDR3 DNA: TGTGCCAGCAGTAGGACAGGGGAGTGGAACACCATATATTTT; CDR3 protein: CASSRTGEWNTIYF; V gene: TRBV7-9; clone size: few; CDR3 length: 14; D gene: TRBD1; J gene: TRBJ1-3
CDR3 DNA: TGCAGCGTTGACAGGGGTGGCACTGAAGCTTTCTTT; CDR3 protein: CSVDRGGTEAFF; V gene: TRBV29-1; clone size: -; CDR3 length: 12; D gene: -; J gene: TRBJ1-1
CDR3 DNA: TGCGCCAGCAGCTTAACAGGGGGCGGGACCTATGGCTACACCTTC; CDR3 protein: CASSLTGGGTYGYTF; V gene: TRBV5-1; clone size: -; CDR3 length: 15; D gene: TRBD1; J gene: TRBJ1-2
CDR3 DNA: TGTTCCAGCAGCTTCCGACAGGGAACTTTCTTT; CDR3 protein: CSSSFRQGTFF; V gene: TRBV7-9; clone size: -; CDR3 length: 11; D gene: TRBD1; J gene: TRBJ1-1
CDR3 DNA: TGTGCCAGCAGTCATAGCGGGAGCTCCTACAATGAGCAGTTCTTC; CDR3 protein: CASSHSGSSYNEQFF; V gene: TRBV9; clone size: few; CDR3 length: 15; D gene: TRBD2; J gene: TRBJ2-1
CDR3 DNA: TGTGCCAGCAGTTACGGAGGGACGGATGACGAGCAGTACTTC; CDR3 protein: CASSYGGTDDEQYF; V gene: TRBV6-6; clone size: -; CDR3 length: 14; D gene: -; J gene: TRBJ2-7
CDR3 DNA: TGTGCCAGCATAAATTCCGGGGGGGACAATGAGCAGTTCTTC; CDR3 protein: CASINSGGDNEQFF; V gene: TRBV28; clone size: once; CDR3 length: 14; D gene: TRBD2; J gene: TRBJ2-1
CDR3 DNA: TGCGCCAGCAGCTCTACGATGGATGAGCAGTTCTTC; CDR3 protein: CASSSTMDEQFF; V gene: TRBV5-1; clone size: -; CDR3 length: 12; D gene: -; J gene: TRBJ2-1